The present entry profiles one T cell receptor beta chain with its context. The data stem from a study of shared clonotypes between healthy human individuals. The germline V gene has CDR1 SGHRS and CDR2 YFSETQ. V lost 4 bases and J lost 5; bases outside the gene matches: 23. The CDR3 sequence is 20 residues long. TCRdb's table, derived via immunoSEQ multiplex PCR, lists solely in-frame clones and lacks some. The sample has fewer than 3 million clones; around 90% are singletons. Within Nashville, Tennessee resided all donors, each a Caucasian adult. The sequenced sample consisted of naive CD4+ T cells from PBMCs. Subset: CD45RA+ positively selected. The TCR originated in a man aged 18 to 29 in good health. Some clones in this sample may be carry-over from other donors' samples. The chain combines TRBV5-1 with TRBJ2-7, with TRBD1 identical over 11 bases. CDR3 amino acids: CASSPKLDRGRGDGPHEQYF. DNA of the CDR3: TGCGCCAGCAGCCCAAAACTGGACAGGGGGCGAGGCGACGGTCCCCACGAGCAGTACTTC.